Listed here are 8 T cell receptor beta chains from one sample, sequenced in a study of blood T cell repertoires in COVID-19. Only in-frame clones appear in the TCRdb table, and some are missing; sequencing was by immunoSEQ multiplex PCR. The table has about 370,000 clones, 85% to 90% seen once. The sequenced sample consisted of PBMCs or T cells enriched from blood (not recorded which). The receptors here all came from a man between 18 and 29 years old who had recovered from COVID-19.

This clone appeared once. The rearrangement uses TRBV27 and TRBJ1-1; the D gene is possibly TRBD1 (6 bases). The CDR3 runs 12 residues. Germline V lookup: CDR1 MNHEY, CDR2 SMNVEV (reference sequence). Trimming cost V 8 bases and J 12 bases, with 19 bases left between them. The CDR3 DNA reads TGTGCCAGCGTAAGTTATGACAGGCAATCTTTCTTT. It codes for CASVSYDRQSFF.

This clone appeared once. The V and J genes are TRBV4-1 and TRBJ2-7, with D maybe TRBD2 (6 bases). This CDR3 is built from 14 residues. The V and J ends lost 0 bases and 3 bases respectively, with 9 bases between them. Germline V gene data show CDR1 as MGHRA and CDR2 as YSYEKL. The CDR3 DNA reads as TGCGCCAGCAGCCAAGAGCCGGGAGACTACGAGCAGTACTTC. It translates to CASSQEPGDYEQYF.

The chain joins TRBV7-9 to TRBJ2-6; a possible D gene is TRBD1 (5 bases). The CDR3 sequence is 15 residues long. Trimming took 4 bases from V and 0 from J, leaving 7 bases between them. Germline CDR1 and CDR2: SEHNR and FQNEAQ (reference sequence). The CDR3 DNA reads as TGTGCCAGCAGCTACGACAGCTCTGGGGCCAACGTCCTGACTTTC. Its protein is CASSYDSSGANVLTF.

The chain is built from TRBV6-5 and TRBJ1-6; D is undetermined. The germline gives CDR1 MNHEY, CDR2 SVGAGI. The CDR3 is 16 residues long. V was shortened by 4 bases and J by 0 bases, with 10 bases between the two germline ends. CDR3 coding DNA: TGTGCCAGCAGTTTGACGGGTAGCTCCTATAATTCACCCCTCCACTTT. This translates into CASSLTGSSYNSPLHF.

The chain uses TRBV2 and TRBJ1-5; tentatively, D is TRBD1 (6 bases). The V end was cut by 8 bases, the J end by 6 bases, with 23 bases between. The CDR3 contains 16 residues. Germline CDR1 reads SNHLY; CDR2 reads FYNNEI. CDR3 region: CASHGPGARGTQPQHF. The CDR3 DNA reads TGTGCCAGCCATGGCCCAGGGGCAAGGGGCACTCAGCCCCAGCATTTT.

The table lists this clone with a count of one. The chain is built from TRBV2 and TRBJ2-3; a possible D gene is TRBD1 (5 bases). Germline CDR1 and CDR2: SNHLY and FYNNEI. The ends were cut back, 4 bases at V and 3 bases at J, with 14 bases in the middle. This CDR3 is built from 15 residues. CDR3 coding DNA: TGTGCCAGCAGTGCGACAGTTGGTCGGACAGATACGCAGTATTTT. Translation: CASSATVGRTDTQYF.

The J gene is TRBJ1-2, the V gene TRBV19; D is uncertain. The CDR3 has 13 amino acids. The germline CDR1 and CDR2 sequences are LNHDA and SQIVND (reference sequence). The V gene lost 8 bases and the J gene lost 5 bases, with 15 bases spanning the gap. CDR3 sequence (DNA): TGTGCCAGTTCACCGGTCAGAGGGTATGGCTACACCTTC. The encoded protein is CASSPVRGYGYTF.

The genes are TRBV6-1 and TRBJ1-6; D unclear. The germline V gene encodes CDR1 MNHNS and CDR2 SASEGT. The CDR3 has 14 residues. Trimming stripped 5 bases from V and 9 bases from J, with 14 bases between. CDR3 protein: CASSYVEGSSPLHF. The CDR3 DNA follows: TGTGCCAGCAGTTATGTAGAGGGTAGTTCACCCCTCCACTTT.